This T cell receptor beta chain comes out of a study of blood T cells in healthy people across ages. Study-level points and caveats: Getting older went along with TCR beta diversity per million T cells dropping roughly linearly. CMV infection status of these donors was not known.

Germline CDR1 is LGHNA and CDR2 is YSLEER. CDR3 length equals 17 residues. Trimming at V came to 2 bases and at J to 3 bases, leaving 7 bases not matched to a gene. Russia was home to the donors, healthy Caucasian individuals aged roughly 6 to 95. Total RNA, at least 5 micrograms per sample, came from PBMCs. This clonotype turned up a few times. What it binds is not known. Then a second PCR, running roughly 7 to 11 cycles, was carried out with a sample-barcoded 5' primer and a J-beta primer mix. TCRdb analysed the 5' RACE reads with MiXCR anew, one entry per CDR3 protein. The data hold 500,000 to 600,000 distinct CDR3 sequences, with roughly a quarter observed a single time.

Sequencing was done on a sample of blood. The chain carries TRBV4-3 and TRBJ2-7; 13 bases are a match to TRBD2. This sequence was found in a woman aged 65 to 85 in good health. The CDR3: CASSQQLTSGGFYEQYF. The CDR3 DNA reads TGCGCCAGCAGCCAACAATTGACTAGCGGGGGGTTCTACGAGCAGTACTTC.